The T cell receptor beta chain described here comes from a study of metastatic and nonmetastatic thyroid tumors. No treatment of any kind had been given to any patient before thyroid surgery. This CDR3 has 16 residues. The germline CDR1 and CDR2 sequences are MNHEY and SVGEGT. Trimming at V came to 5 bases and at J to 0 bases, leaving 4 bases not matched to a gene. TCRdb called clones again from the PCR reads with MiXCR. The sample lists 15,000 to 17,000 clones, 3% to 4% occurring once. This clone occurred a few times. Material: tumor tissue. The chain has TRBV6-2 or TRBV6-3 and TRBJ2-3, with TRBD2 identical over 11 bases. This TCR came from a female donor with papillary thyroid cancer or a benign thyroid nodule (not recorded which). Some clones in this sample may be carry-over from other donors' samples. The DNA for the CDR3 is TGTGCCAGCAGTATAAGACTAGCGGGAAGCACAGATACGCAGTATTTT. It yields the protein CASSIRLAGSTDTQYF.